This entry concerns a single T cell receptor beta chain. What it binds is unknown. A clone one base away is much larger, so this may be a read error. A primer in the constant region served to generate TCR beta cDNA from 450 to 600 ng of total RNA. Each TCR beta library was derived from three nested multiplex PCR rounds that employed slightly modified ARM-PCR. Two initial PCR rounds of about 11 cycles each paired TRBV1-TRBV30 forward primers with a C-beta reverse primer. Using its own MiXCR run on the multiplex PCR reads, TCRdb lists one record per CDR3 protein. This sample has some 320,000 distinct CDR3 sequences, with 50% to 70% found just once. In addition to blood RNA drawn from unsorted whole blood, germline DNA was extracted. These data belong to a study of tumor-infiltrating lymphocytes in primary liver carcinoma. Study-level information: Primary liver carcinoma, confirmed by histopathology, was surgically resected. Tumor lesions were T1-T3 N0M0 and spanned roughly 4 to 10 cm. General study results and limits: Blood's top-250-clone fraction was significantly lower than that of tumors (p = 0.039).

This CDR3 spans 11 amino acids. Germline CDR1 reads LGHNA; CDR2 reads YNFKEQ. The chain combines TRBV4-2 with TRBJ1-1, with D possibly being TRBD1 (6 bases). The TCR comes from a middle-aged man with primary liver carcinoma and hepatitis B virus infection. Sequenced sample: peripheral blood. The CDR3 region has the DNA TGTGTCAGCCTCCAGGGGACTGAAGCTTTCTTT. This sequence encodes CVSLQGTEAFF.